This passage covers 21 T cell receptor beta chains from one sample sequenced in a study of tumor and adjacent non-tumor tissue in lung cancer. Three rounds of nested PCR, following a modified ARM-PCR protocol, produced the TCRbeta library. TCRdb recomputed calls from the multiplex PCR reads with MiXCR, one row per CDR3 protein. The table shows under 250,000 distinct CDR3 sequences, with 70% to 75% occurring only once. This sample's RNA came from whole unsorted tissue. Sample: lung tumor tissue. The receptors here all came from a man aged 60-69 years with non-small cell lung cancer.

Concerning this clonotype: An end of the junction does not agree with germline; a read error may underlie this. The V gene is TRBV6-6, the J gene TRBJ2-7; 8 bases align to TRBD1. The CDR3 runs to 14 residues. CDR1 and CDR2 from the germline V gene are MNHNY and SVGAGI (reference sequence). The chain's CDR3 is CASRSITGGNEQYF. The CDR3 DNA is TGCGCCAGCAGATCTATAACAGGGGGAAACGAGCAGTACTTC.

To note about this clonotype: This could be a read error, since a much larger clone is one nucleotide away. The CDR3 loop reads CASGSPNTEAFF. As DNA, the CDR3 is TGTGCCAGCGGATCCCCGAACACTGAAGCTTTCTTT. The chain links TRBV11-3 to TRBJ1-1; D is unresolved. V was cut by 8 bases and J by 1 base, with 8 bases left in between. CDR3 size: 12 residues. Germline loops: CDR1 SGHNT, CDR2 YENEEA.

The chain joins TRBV20-1 to TRBJ2-3; 11 bases are a match to TRBD2. The CDR3 runs to 15 residues. V lost 3 bases, J lost 4 bases, and 6 bases stayed unmatched. Germline V lookup: CDR1 DFQATT, CDR2 SNEGSKA (reference sequence). The CDR3 here is CSASATSGVADTQYF. CDR3 nucleotides: TGCAGTGCTAGTGCGACTAGCGGGGTTGCAGATACGCAGTATTTT.

There are many counts of this clonotype. This chain joins TRBV20-1 and TRBJ1-4; 11 nucleotides line up with TRBD1. This CDR3 contains 16 residues. Germline V gives CDR1 DFQATT, CDR2 SNEGSKA (reference sequence). The J segment lost 5 bases and the V segment lost 1 base, leaving 6 bases of the junction unmatched. CDR3 sequence reads: CSARGPRDRGNEKLFF. As DNA, the CDR3 is TGCAGTGCTAGAGGACCCCGGGACAGGGGGAATGAAAAACTGTTTTTT.

Regarding this clonotype: A much larger clone lies a single base off, so this may be a read error. The chain is built from TRBV20-1 and TRBJ2-1, with a possible D match to TRBD2 (6 bases). This CDR3 is 15 amino acids long. CDR1 is DFQATT and CDR2 is SNEGSKA in the germline V gene (reference sequence). The CDR3 loop reads CSASKGGRVYNVQFF. For the CDR3, the DNA is TGCAGTGCGTCTAAGGGAGGCAGGGTCTACAATGTGCAGTTCTTC.

Points on this clonotype: A much larger clonotype is one base distant, so this may be a read error. This rearrangement joins TRBV20-1 to TRBJ2-5; possible D gene TRBD2, 5 bases. CDR1 and CDR2 from the germline V gene are DFQATT and SNEGSKA (reference sequence). The CDR3 runs 9 residues. The V end lost 7 bases, the J end lost 9 bases, and 9 bases lay between the germline ends. DNA of the CDR3: TGCAGTGAGGCGGAGGCCCAGTACTTC. Protein: CSEAEAQYF.

This clonotype was detected only a few times. The V gene is TRBV4-2, the J gene TRBJ2-1; the D gene is possibly TRBD2 (6 bases). Trimming removed 0 bases at V and 10 bases at J, with 16 bases between. CDR3 length equals 15 residues. In germline, CDR1 is LGHNA, CDR2 YNFKEQ. CDR3 residues: CASSQDWSTAGEQFF. DNA of the CDR3: TGTGCCAGCAGCCAAGATTGGTCCACCGCGGGAGAGCAGTTCTTC.

This clonotype was observed a single time. One end of the junction fails to match germline, which may point to a read error. This chain links TRBV20-1 with TRBJ2-5; D tentatively fits TRBD1 or TRBD2 (5 bases each). From germline, CDR1 is DFQATT and CDR2 SNEGSKA (reference sequence). The CDR3 covers 14 residues. This CDR3 is CRASGRVQGEIQYF. The CDR3 bases are TGCAGAGCTAGTGGCAGGGTGCAGGGAGAGATCCAGTACTTC.

On this clonotype: The germline gene is not matched at one end of the junction; a read error may be the cause. CDR3 protein: CGSSYPAWEVEQFF. CDR3 bases: TGTGGCAGCAGTTACCCAGCCTGGGAGGTTGAGCAGTTCTTC. The chain combines TRBV6-2 or TRBV6-3 with TRBJ2-1; tentative D call: TRBD2 (6 bases). Germline values: CDR1 MNHEY, CDR2 SVGEGT. This CDR3 has 14 residues.

The chain recombines TRBV6-2 or TRBV6-3 with TRBJ2-4; D possibly corresponds to TRBD2 (6 bases). CDR3 length equals 13 residues. Germline lookup yields CDR1 MNHEY and CDR2 SVGEGT. The ends were cut back, 6 bases at V and 8 bases at J, with 14 bases in the middle. Here the CDR3 reads CASREGWGDIQYF. CDR3 nucleotides: TGTGCCAGCAGAGAAGGGTGGGGGGACATTCAGTACTTC.

About this clonotype itself: This may stem from a read error, because a much larger clone lies one nucleotide away. The CDR3 does not end in the conserved phenylalanine or tryptophan, so this is likely a read error. The gene calls are TRBV5-1 and TRBJ2-7, with TRBD1 identical over 8 bases. The CDR3 is 14 residues long. Unmatched junction bases numbered 1, after V lost 1 base and J lost 1 base. Germline CDR1 reads SGHRS; CDR2 reads YFSETQ. Here the CDR3 reads CASSLQGASYEQYS. The CDR3 nucleotides are TGCGCCAGCAGCTTGCAGGGGGCTTCCTACGAGCAGTACTCC.

To note about this clonotype: At one of its ends the junction is not consistent with the germline gene, which may arise from a read error. The chain uses TRBV12-3 or TRBV12-4 and TRBJ1-4, with no clear D. CDR3 length: 12 residues. CDR3 amino acids: CAGSLSPEKLFF. The CDR3 DNA sequence: TGTGCCGGCAGTTTAAGCCCCGAAAAACTGTTTTTT.

Details on this clonotype: This could be a read error, since a much larger clone is one nucleotide away. V is TRBV13 and J is TRBJ2-3, with D possibly being TRBD1 (5 bases). The CDR3 consists of 13 residues. CDR1 and CDR2 (germline): PRHDT, FYEKMQ (reference sequence). DNA for the CDR3: TGTGCCAGCAGCTTACAGGGTACAGATACGAAGTATTTT. This sequence encodes CASSLQGTDTKYF.

Remarks on this clonotype: The junction departs from germline at one end; a sequencing error may be responsible. The chain links TRBV12-3 or TRBV12-4 to TRBJ1-2, with TRBD1 as a possible D gene (6 bases). The CDR3 has 16 amino acids. The CDR3 region is CTSCLDIGRGYYGYTF. CDR3 coding DNA: TGTACCAGTTGTTTAGATATCGGAAGGGGGTACTATGGCTACACCTTC.

V is TRBV5-1 and J is TRBJ2-3; D remains ambiguous. This CDR3 is built from 14 residues. Per germline, CDR1 SGHRS and CDR2 YFSETQ. The ends were cut back, 2 bases at V and 2 bases at J, with 9 bases in the middle. The CDR3 is CASSLGETTDTQYF. The CDR3 region has the DNA TGCGCCAGCAGCTTAGGAGAGACCACAGATACGCAGTATTTT.

This clonotype is a singleton in its sample. A much larger clone sits a single nucleotide away, making a read error possible. The chain employs TRBV28 and TRBJ1-1; D remains ambiguous. This CDR3 spans 12 amino acids. Per germline, CDR1 MDHEN and CDR2 SYDVKM. The CDR3 DNA reads as TGTGCCAGCAGCGTCGGGAACACTGAATCTTTCTTT. Residues: CASSVGNTESFF.

A word on this clonotype: A read error may produce the germline difference seen at one junction end. This chain joins TRBV11-3 and TRBJ1-1; D is undetermined. Germline CDR1 SGHNT, CDR2 YENEEA. This CDR3 is built from 13 residues. Here the CDR3 reads CASTAQVGTEAIF. The CDR3 bases are TGTGCCAGCACCGCTCAGGTAGGCACTGAAGCTATCTTT.

In regard to this clonotype: Germline is not matched at one junction end, which may reflect a read error. The genes are TRBV6-5 and TRBJ2-5; D is possibly TRBD1 or TRBD2 (6 bases each). This CDR3 spans 14 amino acids. Germline CDR1 reads MNHEY; CDR2 reads SVGAGI. This chain's CDR3 is CASSRRGLQETQCF. CDR3 nucleotide sequence: TGTGCCAGCAGCCGCCGGGGGCTTCAAGAGACCCAGTGCTTC.

About this clonotype itself: Germline and junction disagree at one end, which may indicate a read error. The chain couples TRBV11-3 to TRBJ2-3, with a possible D match to TRBD2 (5 bases). This CDR3 is 17 amino acids long. Germline V gene lookup returns CDR1 SGHNT and CDR2 YENEEA. DNA for the CDR3: TGTGCCAGCAGCCCCGGCTTGGGAGCGGAAGGAACAGATACGCACTATTTT. It is translated as CASSPGLGAEGTDTHYF.

This chain joins TRBV6-1 and TRBJ2-7, with 8 bases identical to TRBD1. The V gene's germline CDR1 is MNHNS and CDR2 SASEGT. Unmatched junction bases numbered 10, after V lost 2 bases and J lost 4 bases. The CDR3 sequence is 16 residues long. The CDR3 reads CASSEYRTGRPYEQYF. The CDR3 nucleotides are TGTGCCAGCAGTGAATACCGGACAGGGAGACCATACGAGCAGTACTTC.

This chain uses TRBV12-3 or TRBV12-4 with TRBJ1-1, with 8 bases identical to TRBD1. The CDR3 is 15 amino acids. V lost 6 bases, J lost 1 base, and 7 bases stayed unmatched. The CDR3 protein is CASSRTDRGNTEAFF. In DNA form, the CDR3 reads TGTGCCAGCAGCCGTACCGACAGGGGGAACACTGAAGCTTTCTTT.